This T cell receptor (beta chain) was found in a study of identical twins (dated by TCRdb to between 2015 and 2016). Background for the entire study: To test whether fetal clonotypes persist, this study deep-sequenced TCR alpha and beta repertoires from monozygotic twins, from unrelated adults of various ages, and from cord blood. To rule out contamination, replicate twin experiments were performed at different times with different library preparation protocols. Paper-wide results and their limitations: Compared with coincidental sharing between unrelated individuals, out-of-frame TCR alpha sequences shared between twins had an excess of sequences with low generation probability. Fewer insertions were carried by abundant cord blood beta clonotypes; a weaker similar trend was observed in young adult naive repertoires, while no such trend was observed in memory repertoires. Because the same donors could not be followed over many years, the conclusions relied on cross-sectional statistical analysis. The excess sharing between twins in beta out-of-frame sequences was weaker because fewer shared sequences reduced the signal-to-noise ratio. In monozygotic twins, out-of-frame TCR alpha sharing was systematically underestimated by recombination models, although the models agreed with sharing between unrelated individuals. Zero-insertion analyses could be partly confounded by invariant T cells such as MAIT and iNKT, though diverse VJ usage argued against such confounding for most clonotypes.

V is cut back by 2 bases and J by 2 bases, with 3 bases in the junction unmatched. CDR1 and CDR2 are read off the germline V gene as SNHLY and FYNNEI. Spanning cysteine to phenylalanine, the CDR3 consists of 17 amino acids. The entry retains the CDR3 DNA only, 51 bases that are in frame from base 1. This clonotype appeared a few times. No antigen is known for it. Per-nucleotide qualities are absent, and no much larger clonotype sits a single base away. The receptor library was made with 5' RACE. TCRdb records Illumina HiSeq 2000 as the sequencer. A universal primer binding site was added through template switching, and the final cDNA carried a unique molecular identifier so that TCR cDNA molecules could be counted accurately. Specific primers in the conserved constant-segment region were used to synthesize first-strand cDNA for the TCR alpha and beta chains. Each cDNA library was double barcoded, with a SMART-Mk sample barcode plus Illumina barcodes, to control for contamination. TruSeq adapter sequences and Illumina sample barcodes were added in two successive PCR steps. TCR alpha and beta cDNA libraries were sequenced on the Illumina HiSeq platform with custom primers. The study's own analysis went as follows. MiGEC was used to process raw reads and extract unique molecular identifiers, and MiXCR was used to find CDR3 positions. Recombination models were inferred per individual with the repgenHMM and IGoR tools using an EM algorithm. Shared clonotypes were analyzed with the tcR package in R, and sharing was normalized by the product of cloneset sizes. To study raw recombination free of thymic and clonal selection effects, out-of-frame nonproductive sequences were analyzed. TCRdb ran its own pipeline on the public reads, namely fastp trimming at Q25 and MiXCR clone calling, and kept in-frame beta chains. Rows are combined by CDR3 protein, so each entry shows the most common genes and DNA. V and J calls and clone size were set by TCRdb, not the authors. This sample holds 350,000 to 500,000 distinct CDR3 sequences; roughly 20% were observed only once. The ten largest clones add up to approximately 12% of the sample.

Every donor in the study was a healthy Caucasian. The researchers also sequenced three unrelated adults who were not twins: a male aged 18 to 29, a male aged 50 to 60, and a female aged 50 to 60. Using Miltenyi CD45RO+ enrichment and human naive T-cell isolation kits, memory (CD45RO+) and naive T cells were isolated from PBMC. Sequencing used naive T cells sorted from blood. The sample's cell subset or site label is to be understood as: cells isolated with a human naive T-cell isolation kit. The TCR originated in a man aged 45 to 65 in good health. The V and J genes are TRBV2 and TRBJ2-6; TRBD1 fits 10 bases in the junction. The DNA reads TGTGCCAGCAGTGAACAGGGGACAGGGGCTGGGGCCAACGTCCTGACTTTC. This is translated as CASSEQGTGAGANVLTF. When the CDR3 is completed using the reference TRBV2 and TRBJ2-6 genes on either side, the full variable domain is EPEVTQTPSHQVTQMGQEVILRCVPISNHLYFYWYRQILGQKVEFLVSFYNNEISEKSEIFDDQFSVERPDGSNFTLKIRSTKLEDSAMYFCASSEQGTGAGANVLTFGAGSRLTVL.